This T cell receptor beta chain comes out of a study of cytomegalovirus exposure and HLA in healthy donors. The ends lost 5 bases at V and 9 bases at J; junction bases unmatched: 9. There are 16 residues in the CDR3. Germline V gene data show CDR1 as SEHNR and CDR2 as FQNEAQ (reference sequence). PCR primers comprised 60 Vbeta and 13 Jbeta primers. The data were produced by immunoSEQ multiplex PCR, yet TCRdb's version contains in-frame clones alone and is incomplete. The table includes approximately 110,000 clones, around 72% detected once. V is TRBV7-9 and J is TRBJ2-1, with TRBD2 matching 14 bases. The clonotype comes from a woman aged 40 to 50 in good health and CMV-seropositive. The material sequenced was PBMCs. In nucleotides, the CDR3 is TGTGCCAGCAGCGCCTCAAGCGGGACTAGCGGGGGTGAGCAGTTCTTC. It is translated as CASSASSGTSGGEQFF.